This T cell receptor (beta chain) was profiled in a study of T cell responses to AZD1222 COVID-19 vaccine. Across the whole study: Second doses that came at about 4 or about 12 weeks were put together. Study outcomes and limitations: Spike-specific TCR breadth and depth went up after people got two AZD1222 doses. Regions left unmutated in variants are reportedly the target of nearly half of spike-specific TCRs. Clonal diversity was possibly underestimated; the donors were predominantly white British and more often female.

The germline V gene encodes CDR1 LGHNA and CDR2 YNFKEQ. The V and J ends lost 1 base and 3 bases, in that order; junction bases with no gene match: 2. This CDR3 comprises 15 residues. Details on this clone: Antigen: not known.

Measured with immunoSEQ multiplex PCR; TCRdb has only the in-frame clones, and not every one. The table shows about 49,000 clones, with about 83% occurring only once. The V and J genes are TRBV4-2 and TRBJ1-1; the match to TRBD1 covers 10 bases. Sequenced here: peripheral blood, sampled on day 0 of AZD1222 vaccination. The sequence was obtained from an adult in good health. The DNA of the CDR3 is TGTGCCAGCAGCCAAGGTGGACAGGGGGACACTGAAGCTTTCTTT. This gives the protein CASSQGGQGDTEAFF.